This TCR beta chain was documented in a study of cytomegalovirus exposure and HLA in healthy donors. In the study overall: Among the 398 donors who were genotyped, about 80% fell in the genetic ancestry cluster that is associated with self-reported Caucasian donors. Study findings and constraints: Most subjects' HLA-A and HLA-B alleles were reportedly predicted from TCR beta sequences. Later analysis suggested links between common viral pathogens and several top significant clusters. In all likelihood, a cluster of highly shared sequence variants was a sequencing artifact.

V lost 4 bases to trimming and J lost 0 bases, with 12 bases between them. The germline V gene has CDR1 LNHDA and CDR2 SQIVND (reference sequence). The CDR3 has 15 residues. With regard to this clone: Its antigen remains unknown.

The PCR ran on 60 Vbeta and 13 Jbeta primers. Only in-frame clones appear in the TCRdb table, and some are missing; sequencing was by immunoSEQ multiplex PCR. Found here are approximately 160,000 clones, roughly 79% of them singletons; the top ten hold 1.5% to 1.8%. This TCR came from a man aged 35-49 years in good health and CMV-seronegative. Sequenced input: PBMCs. The chain employs TRBV19 and TRBJ1-1, with no clear D. The CDR3 DNA is TGTGCCAGTAGTACTCAGGTGGGCATGAACACTGAAGCTTTCTTT. Translated, it gives CASSTQVGMNTEAFF.